This is a list of T cell receptor beta chains from one sample in a study of long-term antiretroviral therapy in people with HIV. The assay was immunoSEQ multiplex PCR, and TCRdb's table has in-frame clones only and misses some. Among tens of thousands of clones listed, over 75% were seen once. The sample was unsorted PBMCs, taken just over 5 years after starting antiretroviral therapy. These receptors all stem from a woman between 35 and 50 years old with HIV. CDR3s include the opening cysteine and the closing phenylalanine or tryptophan. D genes are given only for firm matches. Where a row states a size, it is once, few, many or the class of an expanded clone; other rows omit it.

abundance	d_gene	v_gene	len	j_gene	CDR3nt	CDR3aa
NA	NA	TRBV19	13	TRBJ1-2	TGTGCCAGTAGTATGGGGATCAACTATGGCTACACCTTC	CASSMGINYGYTF
few	NA	TRBV28	11	TRBJ2-7	TGTGCCAGCAGCATCAGCTACGAGCAGTACTTC	CASSISYEQYF
NA	TRBD1	TRBV19	17	TRBJ1-5	TGTGCCAGTAGTAGCCGGACAGGGGGCAGGGGTGGACAGCCCCAGCATTTT	CASSSRTGGRGGQPQHF
NA	TRBD1	TRBV9	16	TRBJ1-4	TGTGCCAGCAGCGCCCATCCACAGGGGGGAAATGAAAAACTGTTTTTT	CASSAHPQGGNEKLFF
NA	TRBD1	TRBV6-5	13	TRBJ1-2	TGTGCCAGCAGTGGGACAGGGCTCTATGGCTACACCTTC	CASSGTGLYGYTF
once	TRBD1	TRBV19	15	TRBJ1-5	TGTGCCAGTGGAAGCCGACAGGGGACAAGGGAGCCCCAGCATTTT	CASGSRQGTREPQHF
NA	NA	TRBV25-1	18	TRBJ1-4	TGTGCCAGCAGTGAAAACCCCGGTGTTGGGGGGGGGAATGAAAAACTGTTTTTT	CASSENPGVGGGNEKLFF
NA	NA	TRBV12-5	12	TRBJ2-5	TGTGCTAGTGGCACGGACCAAGAGACCCAGTACTTC	CASGTDQETQYF
NA	NA	TRBV30	14	TRBJ1-5	TGTGCCTGGAGTCTCAGGTCGGGATCTCAGCCCCAGCATTTT	CAWSLRSGSQPQHF
NA	NA	TRBV11-3	13	TRBJ1-1	TGTGCCAGCAGTCGCAGGGTAGAGTTTGAAGCTTTCTTT	CASSRRVEFEAFF
NA	TRBD2	TRBV9	13	TRBJ2-1	TGTGCCAGCAGCGTGGGACTAGCGGATGAGCAGTTCTTC	CASSVGLADEQFF
NA	NA	TRBV30	12	TRBJ2-5	TGTGCCTGGGAGGTAGGGGCAGAGACCCAGTACTTC	CAWEVGAETQYF
NA	NA	TRBV21-1	16	TRBJ2-7	TGTGCCAGCAGCATCCGGGGGCTAGCGGGATTCGGGGAGCAGTACTTC	CASSIRGLAGFGEQYF
NA	TRBD1	TRBV19	15	TRBJ1-1	TGTGCCAGTGGACAGGGATCCACGGTGAACACTGAAGCTTTCTTT	CASGQGSTVNTEAFF
NA	NA	TRBV30	13	TRBJ1-1	TGTGCCTGGAGCAACCCGGGAGGCACTGAAGCTTTCTTT	CAWSNPGGTEAFF
NA	NA	TRBV2	14	TRBJ2-1	TGTGCCAGCAAGGCGAGGGTTGCCTACAATGAGCAGTTCTTC	CASKARVAYNEQFF
NA	TRBD1	TRBV12-5	15	TRBJ2-1	TGTGCTAGTGGCTCTCAGGGACAGACGTACAATGAGCAGTTCTTC	CASGSQGQTYNEQFF
NA	TRBD2	TRBV6-6	13	TRBJ2-7	TGTGCCAGCAGTCCCGGACTAGCGCACGAGCAGTACTTC	CASSPGLAHEQYF
NA	NA	TRBV11-2	14	TRBJ2-7	TGTGCCAGCAGCTTAGGGGCAGGCTCCCACGAGCAGTACTTC	CASSLGAGSHEQYF
NA	NA	TRBV7-9	15	TRBJ2-1	TGTGCCAGCAGCTCCTCATGGCGGGACTACAATGAGCAGTTCTTC	CASSSSWRDYNEQFF
NA	NA	TRBV5-4	16	TRBJ1-2	TGTGCCAGCAGCTTGTTGGGGGCGGCAGCCGATTATGGCTACACCTTC	CASSLLGAAADYGYTF
NA	NA	TRBV5-4	12	TRBJ2-7	TGTGCCAGCAGCAGGACTGGCTACGAGCAGTACTTC	CASSRTGYEQYF
NA	NA	TRBV5-6	12	TRBJ2-3	TGTGCCAGCAGCTTGGTAGCAGATACGCAGTATTTT	CASSLVADTQYF
NA	TRBD1	TRBV9	14	TRBJ2-2	TGTGCCAGCACCATGGACAGGGACACCGGGGAGCTGTTTTTT	CASTMDRDTGELFF
NA	NA	TRBV5-8	17	TRBJ1-5	TGTGCCAGCAGCCCTTCGACAGGAATTACAGGAAATCAGCCCCAGCATTTT	CASSPSTGITGNQPQHF
NA	NA	TRBV15	15	TRBJ2-5	TGTGCCACCAGCAGAGGTGACAGCTCGCAAGAGACCCAGTACTTC	CATSRGDSSQETQYF
NA	TRBD2	TRBV18	16	TRBJ2-3	TGTGCCAGCTCACCACCGGCACTAGCGGGCACAGATACGCAGTATTTT	CASSPPALAGTDTQYF
NA	TRBD1	TRBV7-7	14	TRBJ1-4	TGTGCCAGCAGCTTGGGGACAGGGGTTGAAAAACTGTTTTTT	CASSLGTGVEKLFF
NA	TRBD1	TRBV19	13	TRBJ1-1	TGTGCCAGTAGTAACAGGGGGTACACTGAAGCTTTCTTT	CASSNRGYTEAFF
NA	TRBD1	TRBV29-1	17	TRBJ1-1	TGCAGCGTTGGTACGGGGCAGGGGGATGGAATGGACACTGAAGCTTTCTTT	CSVGTGQGDGMDTEAFF
NA	NA	TRBV19	13	TRBJ2-2	TGTGCCAGTACCGTGAGGGGCTCCGGGGAGCTGTTTTTT	CASTVRGSGELFF
NA	NA	TRBV6-5	13	TRBJ2-6	TGTGCCAGCAGTGGCTCTGGGGCCAACGTCCTGACTTTC	CASSGSGANVLTF
NA	NA	TRBV19	12	TRBJ2-7	TGTGCCAGTAGTATGGGCAAATACGAGCAGTACTTC	CASSMGKYEQYF
NA	NA	TRBV7-2	13	TRBJ1-3	TGTGCCAGCAGCTATTCACCTGGAAACACCATATATTTT	CASSYSPGNTIYF
NA	NA	TRBV5-1	13	TRBJ2-2	TGCGCCAGCAGCTCGCACCACACCGGGGAGCTGTTTTTT	CASSSHHTGELFF
NA	NA	TRBV6-5	14	TRBJ2-7	TGTGCCAGCAGTTTTGGGACTGTATCCTACGAGCAGTACTTC	CASSFGTVSYEQYF
NA	NA	TRBV2	16	TRBJ2-1	TGTGCCAGCACGGAAGGGGTAAAGGGCTCCTACAATGAGCAGTTCTTC	CASTEGVKGSYNEQFF
NA	NA	TRBV10-2	14	TRBJ2-7	TGCGCCAGCAGAAGAGGTAGGGACTCCTACGAGCAGTACTTC	CASRRGRDSYEQYF
NA	NA	TRBV10-3	16	TRBJ2-5	TGTGCCATCAGTGAGCCCCCAGGTCGGGGACAAGAGACCCAGTACTTC	CAISEPPGRGQETQYF
NA	NA	TRBV27	16	TRBJ2-6	TGTGCCAGCAGTTCCCGGGGGTCCTCTGGGGCCAACGTCCTGACTTTC	CASSSRGSSGANVLTF